This T cell receptor beta chain emerged from a study of neurological immune-mediated disorders. Overall study results and limits: Multiple sclerosis, the disease with the least TCR clonal expansion, fell below healthy controls, whereas HTLV-1-associated myelopathy showed the most. Among 34 multiple sclerosis patients, phylogenetic grouping put the repertoires of 18 into a single related-CDR3 cluster, a possible signature.

This clonotype came up many times. Its antigen is not identified. The yield of each sequencing run was over 160 million TCR-beta sequences from 15-18 subjects. MiXCR, run by TCRdb on the 5' RACE reads, gives a single entry per CDR3 protein. The table has more than 75,000 distinct CDR3 sequences, around 3.5% seen once. This receptor was taken from a woman in her forties or fifties with multiple sclerosis. The sample comprised PBMCs.

The CDR3 nucleotides read TGCAGTGCTAGAGCGGGCGACAGAGTCAATCAGCCCCAGCATTTT. Translation gives CSARAGDRVNQPQHF. The chain has TRBV20-1 and TRBJ1-5; perhaps TRBD1 as D (5 bases). Trimming removed 1 base at V and 3 bases at J, with 13 bases between. This CDR3 has 15 amino acids. CDR1 is DFQATT, CDR2 SNEGSKA, per germline (reference sequence).